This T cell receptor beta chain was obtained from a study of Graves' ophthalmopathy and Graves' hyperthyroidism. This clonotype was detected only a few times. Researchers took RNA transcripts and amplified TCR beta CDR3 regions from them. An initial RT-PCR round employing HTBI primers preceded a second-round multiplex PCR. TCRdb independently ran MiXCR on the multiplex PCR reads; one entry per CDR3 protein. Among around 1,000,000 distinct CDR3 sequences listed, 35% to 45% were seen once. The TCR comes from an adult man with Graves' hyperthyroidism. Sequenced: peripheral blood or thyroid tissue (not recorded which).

The CDR3 reads CATSAADTEAFF. CDR3 DNA: TGTGCCACCAGTGCCGCGGACACTGAAGCTTTCTTT. The V gene is TRBV24-1, the J gene TRBJ1-1; D is unresolved. The CDR3 is 12 amino acids. CDR1 and CDR2 (germline): KGHDR, SFDVKD. The ends were cut back, 5 bases at V and 3 bases at J, with 6 bases in the middle.